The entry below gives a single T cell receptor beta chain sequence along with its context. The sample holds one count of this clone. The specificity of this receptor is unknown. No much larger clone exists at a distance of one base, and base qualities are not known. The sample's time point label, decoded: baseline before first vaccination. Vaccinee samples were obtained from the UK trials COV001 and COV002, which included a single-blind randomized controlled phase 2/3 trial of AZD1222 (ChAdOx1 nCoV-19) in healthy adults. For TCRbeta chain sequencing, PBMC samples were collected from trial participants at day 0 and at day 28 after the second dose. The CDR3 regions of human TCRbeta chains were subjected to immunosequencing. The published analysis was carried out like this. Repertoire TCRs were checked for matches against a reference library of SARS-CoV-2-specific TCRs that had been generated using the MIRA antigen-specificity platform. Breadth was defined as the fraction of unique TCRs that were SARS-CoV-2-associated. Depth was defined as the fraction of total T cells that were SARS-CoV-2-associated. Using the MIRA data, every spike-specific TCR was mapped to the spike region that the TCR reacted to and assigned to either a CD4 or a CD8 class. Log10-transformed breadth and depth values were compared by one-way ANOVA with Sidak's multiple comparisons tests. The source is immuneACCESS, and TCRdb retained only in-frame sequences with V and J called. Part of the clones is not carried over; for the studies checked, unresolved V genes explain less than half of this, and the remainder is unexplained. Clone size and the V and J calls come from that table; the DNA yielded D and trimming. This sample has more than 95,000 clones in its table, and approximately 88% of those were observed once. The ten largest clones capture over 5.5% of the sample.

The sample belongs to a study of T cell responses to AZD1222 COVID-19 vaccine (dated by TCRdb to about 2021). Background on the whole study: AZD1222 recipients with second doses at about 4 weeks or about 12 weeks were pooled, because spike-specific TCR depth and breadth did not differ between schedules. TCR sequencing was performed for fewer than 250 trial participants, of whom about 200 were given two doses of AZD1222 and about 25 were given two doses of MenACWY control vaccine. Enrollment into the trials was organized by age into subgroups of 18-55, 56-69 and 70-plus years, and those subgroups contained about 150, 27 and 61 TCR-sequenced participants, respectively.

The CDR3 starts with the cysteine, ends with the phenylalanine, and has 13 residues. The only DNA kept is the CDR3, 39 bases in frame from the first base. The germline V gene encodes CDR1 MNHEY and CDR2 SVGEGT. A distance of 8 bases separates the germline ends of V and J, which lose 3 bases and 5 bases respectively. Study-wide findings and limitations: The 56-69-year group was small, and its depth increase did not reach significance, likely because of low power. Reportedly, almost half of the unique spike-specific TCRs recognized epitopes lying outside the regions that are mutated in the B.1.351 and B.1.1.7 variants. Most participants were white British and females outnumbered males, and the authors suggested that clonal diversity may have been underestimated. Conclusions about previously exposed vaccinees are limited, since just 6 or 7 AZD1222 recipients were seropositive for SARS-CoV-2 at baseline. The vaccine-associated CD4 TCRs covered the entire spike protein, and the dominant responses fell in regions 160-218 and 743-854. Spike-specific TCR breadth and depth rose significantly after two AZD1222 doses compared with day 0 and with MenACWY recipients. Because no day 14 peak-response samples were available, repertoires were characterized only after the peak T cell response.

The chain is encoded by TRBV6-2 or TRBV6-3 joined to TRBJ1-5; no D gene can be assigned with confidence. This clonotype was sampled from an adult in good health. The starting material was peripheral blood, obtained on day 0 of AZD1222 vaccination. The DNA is TGTGCCAGCAGTTATGAGCCCTATCAGCCCCAGCATTTT. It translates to CASSYEPYQPQHF.